The clone carrying this T cell receptor (beta chain) was picked up many times. The target antigen is unknown. It was by quantitative 5'-RACE with molecular barcodes that TCR beta libraries were made. Each CDR3 protein gets one entry after TCRdb re-called the 5' RACE reads with MiXCR. This table has 220,000 or so distinct CDR3 sequences, roughly a tenth appearing once. CDR3 length: 17 amino acids. The germline gives CDR1 DFQATT, CDR2 SNEGSKA (reference sequence). The J segment lost 4 bases and the V segment lost 5 bases, leaving 11 bases of the junction unmatched. This entry is derived from a study of CD8 T cells in ankylosing spondylitis. Study-wide results and caveats: A TCR beta motif of roughly eight highly homologous variants seemed to mark ankylosing spondylitis blood.

Sequencing was carried out using blood, either unsorted or a sorted T cell fraction (not recorded which). The receptor comes from a male donor with ankylosing spondylitis or in good health (not recorded which). The chain links TRBV20-1 to TRBJ1-4, with 12 bases fitting TRBD1. CDR3 DNA sequence: TGCAGTGCTGGATTCTCCGGGACAGGGGGCGATAATGAAAAACTGTTTTTT. It translates to CSAGFSGTGGDNEKLFF.